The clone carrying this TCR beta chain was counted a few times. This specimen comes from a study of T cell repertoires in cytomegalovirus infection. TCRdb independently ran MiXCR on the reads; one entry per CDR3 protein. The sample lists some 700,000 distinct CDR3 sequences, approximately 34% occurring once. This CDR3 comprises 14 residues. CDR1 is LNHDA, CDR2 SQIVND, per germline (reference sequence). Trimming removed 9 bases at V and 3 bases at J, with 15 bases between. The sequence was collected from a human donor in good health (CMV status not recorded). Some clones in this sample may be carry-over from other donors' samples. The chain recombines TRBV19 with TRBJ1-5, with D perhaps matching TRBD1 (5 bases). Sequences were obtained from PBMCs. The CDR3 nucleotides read TGTGCCAGCCGATTGCTCAGGGACAATCAGCCCCAGCATTTT. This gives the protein CASRLLRDNQPQHF. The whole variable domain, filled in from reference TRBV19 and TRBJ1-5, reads DGGITQSPKYLFRKEGQNVTLSCEQNLNHDAMYWYRQDPGQGLRLIYYSQIVNDFQKGDIAEGYSVSREKKESFPLTVTSAQKNPTAFYLCASRLLRDNQPQHFGDGTRLSIL.